The clone carrying this TCR beta chain was detected many times. Its target is unknown. This record comes from a study of T cells in Graves' hyperthyroidism and ophthalmopathy. Study-level information: Before treatment of any kind, peripheral blood was taken at initial diagnosis. Whole-study findings and limits: In simple terms, a model built on 13 V-J features told ophthalmopathy apart from stable hyperthyroidism. In validation, the model predicted ophthalmopathy. These predictions came a median roughly 6.5 months before onset.

Patients showing uncontrolled infection, other autoimmune disease, pregnancy or lactation were ineligible. This CDR3 contains 12 residues. Germline-derived CDR1 and CDR2 are LGHDT and YNNKEL (reference sequence). V shed 1 base and J shed 13 bases, with 11 bases lying between them. Amplified TCR beta CDR3 regions derived from RNA transcripts. With the HTBI primer set, the TCR CDR3 went through a first round of RT-PCR. TCRdb recomputed calls from the multiplex PCR reads with MiXCR, one row per CDR3 protein. The repertoire has around 600,000 distinct CDR3 sequences, around 13% of them found once; the top ten carry approximately 12%.

This TCR came from a woman aged 50 to 60 with Graves' ophthalmopathy. The sequencing sample was made of blood. The chain employs TRBV3-1 and TRBJ2-1, with a possible D match to TRBD2 (7 bases). The CDR3: CASSQVGGGQFF. Here the CDR3 DNA reads TGTGCCAGCAGCCAAGTGGGCGGGGGCCAGTTCTTC.